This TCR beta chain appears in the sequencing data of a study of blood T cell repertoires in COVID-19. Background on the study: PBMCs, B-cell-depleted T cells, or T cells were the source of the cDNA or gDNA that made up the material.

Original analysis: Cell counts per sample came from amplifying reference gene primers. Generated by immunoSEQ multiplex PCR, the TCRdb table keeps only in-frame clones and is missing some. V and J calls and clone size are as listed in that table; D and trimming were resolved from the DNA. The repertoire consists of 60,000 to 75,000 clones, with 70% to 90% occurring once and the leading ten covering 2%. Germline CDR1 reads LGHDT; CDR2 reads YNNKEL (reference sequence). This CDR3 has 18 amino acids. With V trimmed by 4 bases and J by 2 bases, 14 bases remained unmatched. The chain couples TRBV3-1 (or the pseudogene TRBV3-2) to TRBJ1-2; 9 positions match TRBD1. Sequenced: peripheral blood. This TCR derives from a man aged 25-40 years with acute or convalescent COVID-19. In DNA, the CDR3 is TGTGCCAGCAGCCGTGGACAGGGGAGAGGTCGGGTCAACTATGGCTACACCTTC. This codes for CASSRGQGRGRVNYGYTF.